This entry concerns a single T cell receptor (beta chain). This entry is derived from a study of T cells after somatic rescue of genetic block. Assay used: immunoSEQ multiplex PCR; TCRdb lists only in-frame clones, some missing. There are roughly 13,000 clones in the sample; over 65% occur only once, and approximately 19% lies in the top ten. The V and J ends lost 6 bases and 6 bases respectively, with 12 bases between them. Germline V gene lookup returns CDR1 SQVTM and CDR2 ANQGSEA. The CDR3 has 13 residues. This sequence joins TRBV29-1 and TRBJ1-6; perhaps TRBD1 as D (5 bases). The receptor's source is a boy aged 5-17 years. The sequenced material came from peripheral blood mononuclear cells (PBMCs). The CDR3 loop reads CSVQGDGNSPLHF. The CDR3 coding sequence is TGCAGCGTCCAGGGTGACGGTAATTCACCCCTCCACTTT. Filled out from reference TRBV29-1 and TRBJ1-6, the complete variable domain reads SAVISQKPSRDICQRGTSLTIQCQVDSQVTMMFWYRQQPGQSLTLIATANQGSEATYESGFVIDKFPISRPNLTFSTLTVSNMSPEDSSIYLCSVQGDGNSPLHFGNGTRLTVT.